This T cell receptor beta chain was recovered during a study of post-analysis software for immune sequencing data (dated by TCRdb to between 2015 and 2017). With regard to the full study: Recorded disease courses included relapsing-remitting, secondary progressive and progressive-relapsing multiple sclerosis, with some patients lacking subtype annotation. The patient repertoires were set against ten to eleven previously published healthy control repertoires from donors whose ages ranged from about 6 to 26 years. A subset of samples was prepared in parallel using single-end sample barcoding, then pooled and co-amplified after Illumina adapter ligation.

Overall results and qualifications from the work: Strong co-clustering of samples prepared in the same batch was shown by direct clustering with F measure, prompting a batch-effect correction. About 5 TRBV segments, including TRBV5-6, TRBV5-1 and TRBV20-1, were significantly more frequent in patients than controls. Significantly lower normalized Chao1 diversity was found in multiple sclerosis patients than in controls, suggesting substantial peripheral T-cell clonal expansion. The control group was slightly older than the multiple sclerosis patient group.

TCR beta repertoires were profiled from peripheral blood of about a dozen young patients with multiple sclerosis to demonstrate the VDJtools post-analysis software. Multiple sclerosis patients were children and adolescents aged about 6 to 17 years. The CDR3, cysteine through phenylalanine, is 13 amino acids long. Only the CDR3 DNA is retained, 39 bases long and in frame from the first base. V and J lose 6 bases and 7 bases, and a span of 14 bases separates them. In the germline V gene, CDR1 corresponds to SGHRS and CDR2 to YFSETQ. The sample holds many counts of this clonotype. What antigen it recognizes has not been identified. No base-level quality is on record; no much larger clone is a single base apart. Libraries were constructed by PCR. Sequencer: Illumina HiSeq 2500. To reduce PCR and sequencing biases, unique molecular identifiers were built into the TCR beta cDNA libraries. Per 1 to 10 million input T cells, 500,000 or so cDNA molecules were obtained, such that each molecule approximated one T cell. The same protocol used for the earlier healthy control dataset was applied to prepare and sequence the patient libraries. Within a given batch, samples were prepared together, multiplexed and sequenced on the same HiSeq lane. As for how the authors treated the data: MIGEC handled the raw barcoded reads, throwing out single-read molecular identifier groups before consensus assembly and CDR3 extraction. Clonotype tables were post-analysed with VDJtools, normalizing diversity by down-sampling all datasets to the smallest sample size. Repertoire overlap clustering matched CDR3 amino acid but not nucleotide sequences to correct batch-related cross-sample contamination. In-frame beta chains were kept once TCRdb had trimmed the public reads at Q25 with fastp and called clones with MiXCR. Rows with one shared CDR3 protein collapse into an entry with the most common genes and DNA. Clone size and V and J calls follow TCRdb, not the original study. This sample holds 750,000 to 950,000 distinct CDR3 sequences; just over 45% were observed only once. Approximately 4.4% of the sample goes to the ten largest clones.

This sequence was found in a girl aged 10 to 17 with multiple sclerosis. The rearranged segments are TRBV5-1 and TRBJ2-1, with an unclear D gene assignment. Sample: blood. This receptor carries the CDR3 CASTSSFRNEQFF. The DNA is TGCGCCAGCACCTCGTCATTCAGGAATGAGCAGTTCTTC.